A selection of T cell receptor beta chains follows, all from one sample in a study of OX40 agonist ivuxolimab in advanced cancers. Using immunoSEQ multiplex PCR, the repertoire was profiled, and TCRdb retains in-frame clones only, with some absent. Altogether around 63,000 clones are present, around 91% being singletons, with the ten largest covering less than 14%. Specimen: CD4+ or CD8+ T cells sorted from blood, collected in a trial of the OX40 agonist ivuxolimab. These receptors were obtained from an adult with an advanced solid tumor such as melanoma, head and neck, liver or kidney cancer. The CDR3 runs from the conserved cysteine through the conserved F or W. A D gene is named only where the DNA matches it firmly. The listing skips clone size in some rows; elsewhere it reads once, few, many or a size class.

J gene,CDR3 length,clone size,V gene,D gene,CDR3 DNA,CDR3 protein
TRBJ2-5,16,-,TRBV14,TRBD2,TGTGCCAGCAGCCAAGCCGCGCGGGGGGGCTGGGAGACCCAGTACTTC,CASSQAARGGWETQYF
TRBJ1-1,13,-,TRBV11-2,-,TGTGCCAGCAGCTTAGATAGGTACACTGAAGCTTTCTTT,CASSLDRYTEAFF
TRBJ2-6,20,-,TRBV27,-,TGTGCCAGCAGTCCCACCGGGACGGACTTTTATGCCTCTGGGGCCAACGTCCTGACTTTC,CASSPTGTDFYASGANVLTF
TRBJ1-2,14,-,TRBV7-2,TRBD1,TGTGCCAGCAGCAAAGACAGGGGTCTGACTGGCTACACCTTC,CASSKDRGLTGYTF
TRBJ1-1,13,-,TRBV5-4,-,TGTGCCAGCAGCCCCGACACTGACACTGAAGCTTTCTTT,CASSPDTDTEAFF
TRBJ1-5,14,few,TRBV6-6,-,TGTGCCAGCAGTTACCAGGGGTTCGATCAGCCCCAGCATTTT,CASSYQGFDQPQHF
TRBJ2-3,19,once,TRBV27,-,TGTGCCAGCAGTCCATCCTCCCCTCAGGGGACCCTGAGCACAGATACGCAGTATTTT,CASSPSSPQGTLSTDTQYF
TRBJ2-7,13,-,TRBV6-1,-,TGTGCCAGCAGTGAAGCATGGAGTAGTGAGCAGTACTTC,CASSEAWSSEQYF
TRBJ2-3,12,-,TRBV7-9,-,TGTGCCAGCACGTTGGCAGTGAATACGCAGTATTTT,CASTLAVNTQYF
TRBJ1-2,19,-,TRBV5-1,TRBD1,TGCGCCAGCAGCACTCACATCCCAGCGGGACAGGGGATTCCCTATGGCTACACCTTC,CASSTHIPAGQGIPYGYTF
TRBJ2-7,14,-,TRBV5-4,-,TGTGCCAGCAGCATGAAGAGGGGTTCTTACGAGCAGTACTTC,CASSMKRGSYEQYF
TRBJ2-1,17,-,TRBV4-2,TRBD2,TGTGCCAGCAGCCCCCACGGCGCGGGGGGTTCCTACAATGAGCAGTTCTTC,CASSPHGAGGSYNEQFF
TRBJ1-5,16,-,TRBV10-3,-,TGTGCCATCAGTGAGTCGAAGGGGGGAGTCAATCAGCCCCAGCATTTT,CAISESKGGVNQPQHF
TRBJ2-2,15,-,TRBV4-2,TRBD2,TGTGCCAGCGGCACTAGCGGGGGGAACACCGGGGAGCTGTTTTTT,CASGTSGGNTGELFF
TRBJ1-5,15,-,TRBV28,-,TGTGCCAGCAGTCTACATAGACAGGGCAATCAGCCCCAGCATTTT,CASSLHRQGNQPQHF
TRBJ1-1,14,-,TRBV7-2,-,TGTGCCAGCAGCTTAACCCCGGGACTCGAAAAAGCTTTCTTT,CASSLTPGLEKAFF
TRBJ1-6,15,-,TRBV6-1,-,TGTGCCAGCAGTGAAAAAGGAATCGATAATTCACCCCTCCACTTT,CASSEKGIDNSPLHF
TRBJ1-2,14,-,TRBV27,-,TGTGCCAGCAGACCCTTAGGACAAAACTATGGCTACACCTTC,CASRPLGQNYGYTF
TRBJ2-7,14,-,TRBV6-1,-,TGTGCCAGCAGTCCGCCAGAAAGGACCGACGAGCAGTACTTC,CASSPPERTDEQYF
TRBJ2-3,15,-,TRBV9,-,TGTGCCAGCAGTCTACAGGAATCCCAGACCGATACGCAGTATTTT,CASSLQESQTDTQYF
TRBJ2-7,15,-,TRBV28,TRBD2,TGTGCCAGCAGTACACCTAGCGGGAGGGTTTACGAGCAGTACTTC,CASSTPSGRVYEQYF
TRBJ1-2,15,-,TRBV6-6,TRBD1,TGTGCCAGCAGTCTCCGCAGGACAGGGGAGATTGGCTACACCTTC,CASSLRRTGEIGYTF
TRBJ1-1,13,-,TRBV2,-,TGTGCCGGTCACCGGGAGCGGGGCACTGAAGCTTTCTTT,CAGHRERGTEAFF
TRBJ2-7,14,-,TRBV28,-,TGTGCCAGCAGTTTAGGGGGTCCTACCTACGAGCAGTACTTC,CASSLGGPTYEQYF
TRBJ1-6,14,few,TRBV23-1,TRBD1,TGCGCCAGCAGCTTCGGGACAGCGGATTCACCCCTCCACTTT,CASSFGTADSPLHF
TRBJ1-6,15,-,TRBV5-6,-,TGTGCCAGCAGCTTGGATCCAGGGCTTGATTCACCCCTCCACTTT,CASSLDPGLDSPLHF
TRBJ2-5,14,-,TRBV29-1,-,TGCAGCTATTCCTCTGGGGGGGGCTGGGAGACCCAGTACTTC,CSYSSGGGWETQYF
TRBJ2-3,12,-,TRBV18,-,TGTGCCAGCTCACCACAGGGAGATACGCAGTATTTT,CASSPQGDTQYF
TRBJ2-1,18,-,TRBV5-1,TRBD2,TGCGCCAGCAGCCCTGGGGGACTAGCCCTCTCCGGGAGCAATGAGCAGTTCTTC,CASSPGGLALSGSNEQFF
TRBJ2-7,11,-,TRBV20-1,-,TGCAGTGCTGCCAGGGGAGGTGAGCAGTACTTC,CSAARGGEQYF
TRBJ2-7,13,-,TRBV9,-,TGTGCCAGCAGCGTGTCCAGCTCGGACGAGCAGTACTTC,CASSVSSSDEQYF
TRBJ2-1,15,-,TRBV11-2,TRBD2,TGTGCCAGCAGCTTAGAAATCCTCGGGGGGGCTGAGCAGTTCTTC,CASSLEILGGAEQFF
TRBJ1-1,15,-,TRBV18,-,TGTGCCAGCTCAGTCTTGGGGGAAAGGTTTGCTGAAGCTTTCTTT,CASSVLGERFAEAFF
TRBJ1-1,15,-,TRBV10-3,TRBD1,TGTGCCATCAGTGATCTTCGGACAGGGGGCACTGAAGCTTTCTTT,CAISDLRTGGTEAFF
TRBJ1-5,15,-,TRBV21-1,-,TGTGCCAGCAGCAAAGAAACCTCCCCGGGGCAGCCCCAGCATTTT,CASSKETSPGQPQHF
TRBJ2-7,14,-,TRBV9,-,TGTGCCAGCAGCGCTACATCATCCTCCTACGAGCAGTACTTC,CASSATSSSYEQYF
TRBJ2-3,14,-,TRBV5-6,-,TGTGCCAGCAGCTTGGGCGGGACCACAGATACGCAGTATTTT,CASSLGGTTDTQYF
TRBJ2-3,16,-,TRBV9,TRBD1,TGTGCCAGCAGGAAAGGACAGGGGAAGGTGACAGATACGCAGTATTTT,CASRKGQGKVTDTQYF
TRBJ2-1,13,-,TRBV7-7,-,TGTGCTAGCAGTCCCAAGGAAGGAGTAAGGCAGTTCTTC,CASSPKEGVRQFF
TRBJ1-5,18,-,TRBV28,TRBD1,TGTGCCAGCAGTTATCCCCTTTTCTTATCAGGGGGCGGTGAGCCCCAGCATTTT,CASSYPLFLSGGGEPQHF
TRBJ2-1,13,-,TRBV5-1,-,TGCGCCAGCAGCTTGGCTGTGGACAATGAGCAGTTCTTC,CASSLAVDNEQFF
TRBJ2-1,16,-,TRBV11-2,TRBD2,TGTGCCAGCAGCGTAGAAGGACTAGCGGGATTCAATGAGCAGTTCTTC,CASSVEGLAGFNEQFF
TRBJ1-5,13,-,TRBV28,-,TGTGCCAGCAGTTTGGACGACCATCAGCCCCAGCATTTT,CASSLDDHQPQHF
TRBJ2-2,13,-,TRBV29-1,-,TGCAGCGCGCGGGTAGGGTCCACCGGGGAGCTGTTTTTT,CSARVGSTGELFF
TRBJ2-3,18,-,TRBV7-2,TRBD2,TGTGCCAGCAGCTCGCGAAGAACCGGGACTAGCGGAACAGATACGCAGTATTTT,CASSSRRTGTSGTDTQYF
TRBJ2-5,15,-,TRBV5-4,TRBD2,TGTGCCAGCAGCTTGACTAGCGGGGGGAGAGAGACCCAGTACTTC,CASSLTSGGRETQYF
TRBJ2-7,15,-,TRBV6-6,TRBD1,TGTGCCAGCAGTTACTCAGGACAGGGGGGCTACGAGCAGTACTTC,CASSYSGQGGYEQYF
TRBJ2-3,15,-,TRBV10-3,TRBD2,TGTGCCATCAGTGACGATAGCGGGGACACAGATACGCAGTATTTT,CAISDDSGDTDTQYF
TRBJ2-1,15,-,TRBV12-2,-,TGTGCAAGTCTCCCAGGACTAGCGGAGGGGGATGAGCAGTTCTTC,CASLPGLAEGDEQFF
TRBJ2-3,14,-,TRBV28,-,TGTGCCACAACCTCCTTTATAGTCCCCCACACGCAGTATTTT,CATTSFIVPHTQYF
TRBJ1-4,15,-,TRBV27,TRBD1,TGTGCCAGCAGTTTGTTTGGGACAGGGGGAGAAAAACTGTTTTTT,CASSLFGTGGEKLFF
TRBJ2-1,16,-,TRBV29-1,TRBD2,TGCAGCGTTGAAACCCCGACTAGCGGGAGTTTTCGGGAGCAGCTCTTC,CSVETPTSGSFREQLF
TRBJ1-1,16,-,TRBV7-9,-,TGTGCCAGCAGCTGGGACCCTGGCCAGGGACACACTGAAGCTTTCTTT,CASSWDPGQGHTEAFF
TRBJ2-3,15,-,TRBV5-1,-,TGCGCCAGCAGCTTGGTACAGGAGTGGACAGATACGCAGTATTTT,CASSLVQEWTDTQYF
TRBJ2-6,17,-,TRBV4-3,TRBD2,TGCGCCAGCAGCCAAGTAGGCGGGGGCTCTGGGGCCAACGTCCTGACTTTC,CASSQVGGGSGANVLTF